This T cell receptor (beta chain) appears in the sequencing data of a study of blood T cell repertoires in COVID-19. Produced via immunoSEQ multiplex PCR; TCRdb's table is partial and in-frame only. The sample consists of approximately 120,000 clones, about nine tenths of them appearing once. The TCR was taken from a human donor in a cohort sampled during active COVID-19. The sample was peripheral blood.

The DNA of the CDR3 is TGTGCCAGCAGCTTAATAACAGGGACCGAAGCTTTCTTT. It specifies CASSLITGTEAFF. The V and J genes are TRBV7-9 and TRBJ1-1, with a tentative D call TRBD1 (6 bases). Germline V gene lookup returns CDR1 SEHNR and CDR2 FQNEAQ (reference sequence). This CDR3 is built from 13 residues. V lost 2 bases to trimming and J lost 8 bases, with 12 bases between them.